The TCR beta chain under discussion was sequenced for a study of CD8+ T cells in alopecia areata. Notes on the study in general: Lesional scalp exceeded normal scalp in clonality, especially in alopecia totalis/universalis. Sequencing of scalp tissue also captures the resident alphabeta T cells of normal skin.

As to this clone: Its antigen is not known. A read error may produce the germline difference seen at one junction end.

Peripheral blood and lesional scalp punch biopsies were taken from alopecia areata patients. Isolated RNA was reverse transcribed into cDNA used as the sequencing template. Using immunoSEQ multiplex PCR, the repertoire was profiled, and TCRdb retains in-frame clones only, with some absent. The table shows about 82,000 clones, with about 53% occurring only once. The CDR3 is 10 residues long. The germline gives CDR1 DFQATT, CDR2 SNEGSKA (reference sequence). The source material was NKG2D-high CD8+ T cells sorted from blood. The TCR comes from a human donor with alopecia areata. The chain combines TRBV20-1 with TRBJ2-7; D gene uncertain. CDR3 nucleotide sequence: TGCAGTGCTGGAGAGTACGAGCAGTACTTC. Its translation is CSAGEYEQYF.